The present T cell receptor (beta chain) was sequenced within a study of blood T cells in healthy people across ages. The overall study: Capturing about one barcoded beta molecule per two T cells was achieved by template switching. Study conclusions and caveats: TCR beta diversity tracked closely with naive T cell percentage.

Trimming shortened V by 1 base and J by 4 bases, and 8 bases separated the two germline ends. Germline CDR1 and CDR2: SGDLS and YYNGEE. The CDR3 extends over 13 amino acids. This clonotype was counted at least ten times. As yet, its antigen is unknown. A J-beta primer mix and a sample-barcoded 5' primer were used in a second PCR of about 7 to 12 cycles. Every sample gave at least 3 million paired-end reads containing CDR3. Each CDR3 protein is one row after TCRdb ran MiXCR on the 5' RACE reads. The data hold hundreds of thousands of distinct CDR3 sequences, with 24% observed a single time. This sample was shared with a second study, whose subject was T cells of mothers and their children.

Sequenced input: blood. This TCR was sampled from a boy aged 5-17 years in good health. V and J are TRBV9 and TRBJ2-5; D remains ambiguous. The CDR3 bases are TGTGCCAGCAGCGTATTTCCCGGAGAGACCCAGTACTTC. It translates to CASSVFPGETQYF.